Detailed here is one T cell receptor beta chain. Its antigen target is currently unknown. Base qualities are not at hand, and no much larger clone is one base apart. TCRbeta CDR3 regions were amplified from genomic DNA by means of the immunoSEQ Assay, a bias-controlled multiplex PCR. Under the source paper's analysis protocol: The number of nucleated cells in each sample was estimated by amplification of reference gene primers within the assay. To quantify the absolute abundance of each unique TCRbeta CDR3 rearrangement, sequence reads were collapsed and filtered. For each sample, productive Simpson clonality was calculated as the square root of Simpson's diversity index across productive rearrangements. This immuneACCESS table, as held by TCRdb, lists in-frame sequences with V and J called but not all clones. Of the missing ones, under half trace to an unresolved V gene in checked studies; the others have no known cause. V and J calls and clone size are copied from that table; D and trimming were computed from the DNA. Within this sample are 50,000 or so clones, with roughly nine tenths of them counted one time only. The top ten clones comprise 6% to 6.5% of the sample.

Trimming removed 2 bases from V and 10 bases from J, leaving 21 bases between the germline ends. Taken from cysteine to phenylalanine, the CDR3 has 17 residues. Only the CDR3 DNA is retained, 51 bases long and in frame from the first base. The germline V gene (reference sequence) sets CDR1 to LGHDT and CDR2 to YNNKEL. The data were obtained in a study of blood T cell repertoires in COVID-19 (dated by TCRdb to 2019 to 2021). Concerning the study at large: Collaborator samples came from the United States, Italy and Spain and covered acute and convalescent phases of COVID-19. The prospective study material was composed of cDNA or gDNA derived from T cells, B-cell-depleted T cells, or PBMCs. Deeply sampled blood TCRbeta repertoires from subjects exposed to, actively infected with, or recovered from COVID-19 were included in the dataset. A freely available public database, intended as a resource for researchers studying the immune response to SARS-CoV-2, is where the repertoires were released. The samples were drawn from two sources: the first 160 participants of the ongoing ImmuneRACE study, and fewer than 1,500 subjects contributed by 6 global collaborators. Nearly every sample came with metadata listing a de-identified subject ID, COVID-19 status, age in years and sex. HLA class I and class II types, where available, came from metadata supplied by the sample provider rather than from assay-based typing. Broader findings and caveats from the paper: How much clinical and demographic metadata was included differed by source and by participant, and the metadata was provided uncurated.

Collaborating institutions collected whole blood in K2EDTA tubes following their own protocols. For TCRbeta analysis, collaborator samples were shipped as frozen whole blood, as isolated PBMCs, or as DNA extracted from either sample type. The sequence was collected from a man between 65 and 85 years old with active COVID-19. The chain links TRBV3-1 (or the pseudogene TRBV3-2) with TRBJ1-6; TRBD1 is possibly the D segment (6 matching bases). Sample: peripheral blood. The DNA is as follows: TGTGCCAGCAGCCAATACCGACAGGCGTATCTATACTCACCCCTCCACTTT. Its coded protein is CASSQYRQAYLYSPLHF.